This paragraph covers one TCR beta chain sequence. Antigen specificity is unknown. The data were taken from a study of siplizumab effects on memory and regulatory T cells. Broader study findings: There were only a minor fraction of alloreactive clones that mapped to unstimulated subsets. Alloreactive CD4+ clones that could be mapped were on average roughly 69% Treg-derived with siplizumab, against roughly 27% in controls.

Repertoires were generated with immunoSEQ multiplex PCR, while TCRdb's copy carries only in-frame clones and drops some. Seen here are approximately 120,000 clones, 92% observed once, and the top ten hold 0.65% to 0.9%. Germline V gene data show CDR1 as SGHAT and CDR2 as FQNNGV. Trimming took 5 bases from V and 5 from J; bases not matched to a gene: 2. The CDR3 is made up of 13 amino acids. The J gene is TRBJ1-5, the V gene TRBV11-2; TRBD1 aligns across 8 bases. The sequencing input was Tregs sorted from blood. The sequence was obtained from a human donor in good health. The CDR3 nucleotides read TGTGCCAGCAGCCCGGACAGGGATCAGCCCCAGCATTTT. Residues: CASSPDRDQPQHF.